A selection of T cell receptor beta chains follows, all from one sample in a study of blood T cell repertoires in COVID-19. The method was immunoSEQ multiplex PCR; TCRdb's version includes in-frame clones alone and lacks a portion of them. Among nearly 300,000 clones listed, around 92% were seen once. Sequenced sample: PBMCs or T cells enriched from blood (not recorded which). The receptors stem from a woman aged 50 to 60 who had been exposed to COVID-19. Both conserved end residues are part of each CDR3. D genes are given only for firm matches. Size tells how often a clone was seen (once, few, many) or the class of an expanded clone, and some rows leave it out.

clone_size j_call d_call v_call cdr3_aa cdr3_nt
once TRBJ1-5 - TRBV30 CAWSEERNQPQHF TGTGCCTGGAGTGAGGAGCGCAATCAGCCCCAGCATTTT
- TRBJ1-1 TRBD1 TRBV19 CASRPAGTGDTEAFF TGTGCCAGTAGGCCCGCCGGGACAGGGGACACTGAAGCTTTCTTT
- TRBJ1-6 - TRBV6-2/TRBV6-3 CASSSSPGVNSPLHF TGTGCCAGCAGCTCCTCCCCCGGGGTTAATTCACCCCTCCACTTT
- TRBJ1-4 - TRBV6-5 CASRDSSAAHEKLFF TGTGCCAGCAGGGACAGCTCAGCGGCTCATGAAAAACTGTTTTTT
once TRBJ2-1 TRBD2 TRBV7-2 CASSLLAGGIPYNEQFF TGTGCCAGCAGCTTACTAGCGGGGGGAATCCCTTACAATGAGCAGTTCTTC
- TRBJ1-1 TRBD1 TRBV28 CASSTHGTGTITEAFF TGTGCCAGCAGTACCCACGGGACAGGGACCATAACTGAAGCTTTCTTT
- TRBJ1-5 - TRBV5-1 CASSLTVPTAYSNQPQHF TGCGCCAGCAGCTTGACAGTACCTACAGCCTATAGCAATCAGCCCCAGCATTTT
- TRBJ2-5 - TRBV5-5 CASSPNHSGFKQETQYF TGTGCCAGCAGCCCGAATCATAGCGGCTTCAAACAAGAGACCCAGTACTTC
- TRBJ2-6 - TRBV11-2 CASSSYRDHSGANVLTF TGTGCCAGCAGCTCATACAGGGATCACTCTGGGGCCAACGTCCTGACTTTC
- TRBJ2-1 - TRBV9 CASSVEGVSYNEQFF TGTGCCAGCAGCGTAGAGGGGGTCTCCTACAATGAGCAGTTCTTC
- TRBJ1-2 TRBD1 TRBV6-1 CASSEVQGAIRYYGYTF TGTGCCAGCAGTGAAGTTCAGGGGGCGATCAGATACTATGGCTACACCTTC
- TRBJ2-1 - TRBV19 CASSRGGGQVPYNEQFF TGTGCCAGTAGTAGAGGGGGAGGACAGGTTCCATACAATGAGCAGTTCTTC
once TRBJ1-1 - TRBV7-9 CASSLGEWWVNTEAFF TGTGCCAGCAGCTTAGGGGAGTGGTGGGTCAACACTGAAGCTTTCTTT
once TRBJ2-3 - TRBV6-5 CAVTNDGTDTQYF TGTGCCGTTACTAACGACGGGACAGATACGCAGTATTTT
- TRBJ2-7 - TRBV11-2 CASSLTAGTYGEQYF TGTGCCAGCAGCTTAACGGCGGGGACCTACGGCGAGCAGTACTTC
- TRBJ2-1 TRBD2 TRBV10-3 CATTGLAYNEQFF TGTGCCACCACGGGACTAGCGTACAATGAGCAGTTCTTC
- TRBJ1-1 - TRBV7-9 CASSTRLGGGADTEAFF TGTGCCAGCAGCACACGCCTGGGGGGGGGCGCGGACACTGAAGCTTTCTTT
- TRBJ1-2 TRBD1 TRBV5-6 CASRPDRSSGYTF TGTGCCAGCAGACCGGACAGGTCGAGTGGCTACACCTTC
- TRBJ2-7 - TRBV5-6 CASSLVQTYEQYF TGTGCCAGCAGCTTGGTTCAGACCTACGAGCAGTACTTC
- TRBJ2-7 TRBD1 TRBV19 CASSAGTGSYEQYF TGTGCCAGTAGTGCGGGGACAGGCTCCTACGAGCAGTACTTC
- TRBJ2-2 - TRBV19 CASSITGAAGELFF TGTGCCAGTAGTATAACTGGGGCCGCCGGGGAGCTGTTTTTT
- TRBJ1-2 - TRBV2 CAWGDSSTLNYGYTF TGTGCCTGGGGGGACTCCTCCACCTTAAACTATGGCTACACCTTC
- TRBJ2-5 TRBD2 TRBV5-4 CASSLERGWGQETQYF TGTGCCAGCAGCTTGGAGCGGGGATGGGGCCAAGAGACCCAGTACTTC
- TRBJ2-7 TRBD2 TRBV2 CASGERAGGPRHEQYF TGTGCCAGCGGGGAGAGAGCGGGGGGGCCCCGACACGAGCAGTACTTC
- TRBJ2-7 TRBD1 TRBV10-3 CAIRPGTGLYEQYF TGTGCCATCAGACCCGGGACAGGACTTTATGAGCAGTACTTC
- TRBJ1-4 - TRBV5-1 CASSNQQGEKLFF TGCGCCAGCAGCAACCAACAGGGTGAAAAACTGTTTTTT
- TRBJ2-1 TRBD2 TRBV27 CASKSSGTSGGNEQFF TGTGCCAGCAAATCCTCCGGGACTAGCGGGGGAAATGAGCAGTTCTTC
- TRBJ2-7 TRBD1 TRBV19 CASSIGRGLTYEQYF TGTGCCAGTAGTATTGGCAGGGGGTTGACCTACGAGCAGTACTTC
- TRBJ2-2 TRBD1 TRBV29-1 CSVGGGQAGTGELFF TGCAGCGTTGGTGGGGGACAGGCGGGCACCGGGGAGCTGTTTTTT
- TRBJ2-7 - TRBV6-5 CASRTASYEQYF TGTGCCAGCCGCACAGCTTCCTACGAGCAGTACTTC
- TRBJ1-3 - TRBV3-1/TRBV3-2 CASSQIGSSGNTIYF TGTGCCAGCAGCCAAATAGGGAGCTCTGGAAACACCATATATTTT
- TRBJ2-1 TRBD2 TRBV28 CASRASGVYEQFF TGTGCCAGCAGGGCTAGCGGGGTCTATGAGCAGTTCTTC